A selection of T cell receptor beta chains follows, all from one sample in a study of cytomegalovirus exposure and HLA in healthy donors. Data came from immunoSEQ multiplex PCR; TCRdb stores just in-frame clones and leaves some out. Seen here are around 150,000 clones, 68% observed once, and the top ten hold roughly 4.7%. The sequencing input was PBMCs. These TCRs come from a man in his 60s in good health and CMV-seronegative. Both conserved end residues are part of each CDR3. Each record gives: clone size, V gene, D gene, J gene, CDR3 protein, CDR3 DNA. A D gene is named only where the DNA matches it firmly. Clone size is shown for a subset of rows, as once, few, many or a class of expanded clone.

NA,TRBV28,NA,TRBJ1-4,CASSSSTVNEKLFF,TGTGCCAGCAGTTCATCGACTGTTAATGAAAAACTGTTTTTT
NA,TRBV6-1,NA,TRBJ2-4,CASSEGQGRVIQYF,TGTGCCAGCAGTGAGGGGCAGGGTAGAGTCATTCAGTACTTC
NA,TRBV29-1,NA,TRBJ2-5,CSVDLLSARYF,TGCAGCGTTGACCTGCTTTCAGCGCGGTACTTC
few,TRBV4-1,NA,TRBJ2-3,CASSQAGNPPGYTQYF,TGTGCCAGCAGCCAAGCAGGGAACCCGCCGGGTTATACGCAGTATTTT
NA,TRBV18,NA,TRBJ1-2,CASSPGATPGHGYTF,TGTGCCAGCTCACCTGGCGCCACCCCAGGCCATGGCTACACCTTC
NA,TRBV7-3,NA,TRBJ2-7,CASSWDISYEQYF,TGTGCCAGCAGCTGGGACATCTCCTACGAGCAGTACTTC
NA,TRBV6-5,TRBD2,TRBJ2-5,CASRARTSGSPTQYF,TGTGCCAGCAGGGCACGGACTAGCGGTTCCCCTACCCAGTACTTC
NA,TRBV10-1,NA,TRBJ2-7,CASSPTASYEQYF,TGCGCCAGCTCCCCGACAGCCTCCTACGAGCAGTACTTC
few,TRBV5-1,TRBD1,TRBJ1-1,CASSNQGVGFTEAFF,TGCGCCAGCAGCAACCAGGGGGTTGGGTTTACTGAAGCTTTCTTT
NA,TRBV6-1,NA,TRBJ1-2,CASSSRVRNYGYTF,TGTGCCAGCTCAAGCAGGGTCCGTAACTATGGCTACACCTTC
NA,TRBV25-1,NA,TRBJ2-7,CASSDSSRGATYEQYF,TGTGCCAGCAGTGATTCTTCCAGGGGGGCTACCTACGAGCAGTACTTC
NA,TRBV5-1,TRBD1,TRBJ1-1,CASSPRTGEAFF,TGCGCCAGCAGCCCGCGGACAGGCGAAGCTTTCTTT
few,TRBV5-1,TRBD1,TRBJ2-1,CASSRDRPTYNEQFF,TGCGCCAGCAGCCGGGACAGACCAACCTACAATGAGCAGTTCTTC
NA,TRBV27,NA,TRBJ1-2,CASSLSQGSGGYTF,TGTGCCAGCAGTTTATCTCAGGGATCGGGTGGCTACACCTTC
NA,TRBV27,NA,TRBJ1-3,CASSFQAGNTIYF,TGTGCCAGCAGTTTTCAGGCTGGAAACACCATATATTTT
few,TRBV7-8,NA,TRBJ1-3,CASSLQVTSGNTIYF,TGTGCCAGCAGCCTCCAGGTAACCTCTGGAAACACCATATATTTT
few,TRBV19,NA,TRBJ2-7,CASRRGAASDEQYF,TGTGCCAGTAGGAGGGGCGCCGCTAGCGACGAGCAGTACTTC
NA,TRBV27,TRBD1,TRBJ2-7,CATTNLPGQGGYEQYF,TGTGCCACTACGAACCTCCCGGGACAGGGTGGATACGAGCAGTACTTC
NA,TRBV5-4,NA,TRBJ1-1,CASSSAAGGTEAFF,TGTGCCAGCAGCTCCGCCGCGGGGGGCACTGAAGCTTTCTTT
NA,TRBV11-2,NA,TRBJ1-1,CASSLDRNTEAFF,TGTGCCAGCAGCTTAGACAGGAACACTGAAGCTTTCTTT